This T cell receptor beta chain was sequenced for a study of blood T cell repertoires in COVID-19. At the level of the study: The origin of the acute and convalescent COVID-19 samples was the United States, Italy and Spain. T cells, B-cell-depleted T cells, or PBMCs provided the cDNA or gDNA that served as material.

Under the authors' procedure: Nucleated cell number was recorded as an estimate derived from reference gene primer amplification. TCRdb's copy holds only in-frame clones and misses some; the assay was immunoSEQ multiplex PCR. The V and J calls and the clone size are those of that table, but D and trimming were determined from the DNA. The sample holds some 140,000 clones, 70% to 80% seen once. This CDR3 contains 15 residues. Germline V gene sequence: CDR1 SQVTM, CDR2 ANQGSEA. V lost 7 bases, J lost 0 bases, and 18 bases lay in between. With respect to this clone: Other DNA sequences in the same sample also yield this CDR3.

J is TRBJ1-1 and V is TRBV29-1, with D possibly being TRBD1 (6 bases). The sequence was obtained from a man aged 55 to 70 with acute or convalescent COVID-19. Sequencing input: peripheral blood. The CDR3 is CSAYPSGVMNTEAFF. The CDR3 DNA is TGCAGCGCCTACCCTTCAGGGGTAATGAACACTGAAGCTTTCTTT.